The 12 T cell receptor beta chains below were found in one sample sequenced in a study of T cells in Graves' hyperthyroidism and ophthalmopathy. Regions amplified from RNA transcripts were the TCR beta CDR3 regions. The TCR CDR3 was amplified in a first-round RT-PCR using the HTBI primer set. TCRdb reanalysed the multiplex PCR reads using MiXCR and keeps one entry per CDR3 protein. The sample lists around 530,000 distinct CDR3 sequences; 17% were seen once. The sample was blood. All receptors derive from a woman under 30 with Graves' ophthalmopathy.

CDR3 amino acids: CASRRASYEQYF. As DNA, the CDR3 is TGTGCCAGCAGGAGGGCCTCCTACGAGCAGTACTTC. The chain joins TRBV28 to TRBJ2-7, with D possibly TRBD2 on 5 matching bases. Germline assignment: CDR1 MDHEN and CDR2 SYDVKM. V lost 6 bases to trimming and J lost 0 bases, with 6 bases between them. The CDR3 spans 12 residues.

This clonotype was seen ten or more times. This chain links TRBV4-2 with TRBJ1-5, with D possibly TRBD1 on 6 matching bases. Trimming shortened V by 0 bases and J by 11 bases, and 11 bases separated the two germline ends. This CDR3 is built from 13 residues. The germline gives CDR1 LGHNA, CDR2 YNFKEQ. The CDR3 is CASSQDRGRAQHF. The DNA of the CDR3 is TGTGCCAGCAGCCAAGATCGGGGGCGGGCCCAGCATTTT.

Many counts were recorded for this clonotype. The rearrangement joins TRBV7-8 to TRBJ2-5; D not certain. Trimming cost V 2 bases and J 0 bases, with 10 bases left between them. This CDR3 region has 15 residues. CDR1 and CDR2 (germline): SGHVS, FQNEAQ. CDR3 in amino acids: CASSLFFSYQETQYF. The CDR3 DNA sequence: TGTGCCAGCAGCTTATTTTTCAGCTACCAAGAGACCCAGTACTTC.

This clonotype showed up just a few times. This chain links TRBV12-3 or TRBV12-4 with TRBJ2-3; possibly TRBD1 for D (6 bases). This CDR3 has 20 residues. Trimming stripped 1 base from V and 0 bases from J, with 23 bases between. The CDR3 loop reads CASSLVRTGLRISSTDTQYF. The CDR3 DNA follows: TGTGCCAGCAGTTTAGTACGTACAGGGCTAAGAATTTCTAGCACAGATACGCAGTATTTT.

In nucleotides, the CDR3 is TGTGCCAGCAGTCCGGGCAGGGCAAGTACAGATACGCAGTATTTT. Amino acids: CASSPGRASTDTQYF. The V and J genes are TRBV6-1 and TRBJ2-3; D possibly corresponds to TRBD1 (5 bases). The V gene's germline CDR1 is MNHNS and CDR2 SASEGT. The V and J ends lost 5 bases and 3 bases respectively, with 15 bases between them. The CDR3 is 15 amino acids.

This clonotype was seen only a few times. The chain couples TRBV7-2 to TRBJ2-7; D gene ambiguous. This CDR3 contains 14 residues. The V and J ends lost 7 bases and 1 base respectively, with 14 bases between them. Germline lookup yields CDR1 SGHTA and CDR2 FQGNSA. The CDR3 DNA reads TGTGCCAGCATCAATAGGGAAGGTTCCTACGAGCAGTACTTC. It specifies CASINREGSYEQYF.

This clonotype was counted many times. This chain uses TRBV2 with TRBJ1-2; unclear D gene. V was trimmed by 6 bases and J by 6 bases, leaving 17 bases between them. The CDR3 is 14 amino acids. Germline V lookup: CDR1 SNHLY, CDR2 FYNNEI. Here the CDR3 reads CASRENRENDGYTF. The CDR3 nucleotides are TGTGCCAGCAGGGAGAATAGGGAGAACGATGGCTACACCTTC.

The chain employs TRBV19 and TRBJ1-1; a weak D match, TRBD1 (5 bases). The CDR3 length is 13 residues. The V end lost 2 bases, the J end lost 7 bases, and 11 bases lay between the germline ends. Germline V gene sequence: CDR1 LNHDA, CDR2 SQIVND (reference sequence). The CDR3 sequence: CASSIYRTNEAFF. CDR3 sequence (DNA): TGTGCCAGTAGTATATACAGGACTAATGAAGCTTTCTTT.

This clonotype showed up just a few times. In DNA, the CDR3 is TGTGCCAGCAGCTTGGGGGGGACCTCTGGGGCCAACGTCCTGACTTTC. This codes for CASSLGGTSGANVLTF. This sequence joins TRBV7-2 and TRBJ2-6; TRBD2 matches 7 bases. The J segment lost 0 bases and the V segment lost 3 bases, leaving 2 bases of the junction unmatched. The germline CDR1 and CDR2 sequences are SGHTA and FQGNSA. The CDR3 sequence is 16 residues long.

This sequence joins TRBV12-3 or TRBV12-4 and TRBJ2-7; possible D gene TRBD1, 6 bases. The CDR3 covers 13 residues. Trimming pared 7 bases from V and 0 bases from J, leaving 10 bases between. This CDR3 reads CASNQGISYEQYF. Written as DNA, the CDR3 is TGTGCCAGCAACCAGGGGATCTCCTACGAGCAGTACTTC.

The chain employs TRBV19 and TRBJ2-1, with 12 bases aligning to TRBD2. Germline V lookup: CDR1 LNHDA, CDR2 SQIVND (reference sequence). J gave up 0 bases and V 3 bases, and 12 bases lay outside the gene matches. The CDR3 consists of 20 residues. The CDR3 loop is CASSIGSSGTSGSSYNEQFF. Here the CDR3 DNA reads TGTGCCAGTAGTATCGGTAGCTCGGGGACTAGCGGGTCCTCCTACAATGAGCAGTTCTTC.

This chain connects TRBV3-1 to TRBJ2-1; 12 bases line up with TRBD2. The J segment lost 6 bases and the V segment lost 4 bases, leaving 10 bases of the junction unmatched. There are 17 residues in the CDR3. Germline V gene lookup returns CDR1 LGHDT and CDR2 YNNKEL (reference sequence). CDR3 amino acids: CASSPALTSGSFNEQFF. The CDR3 DNA sequence: TGTGCCAGCAGCCCCGCTTTGACTAGCGGGAGTTTCAATGAGCAGTTCTTC.